These 5 T cell receptor beta chains were all obtained from the same sample, sequenced in a study of cytomegalovirus exposure and HLA in healthy donors. The PCR used 60 Vbeta and 13 Jbeta primers. Measured with immunoSEQ multiplex PCR; TCRdb has only the in-frame clones, and not every one. The table lists under 140,000 clones, approximately 86% of them singletons. Sequenced material: PBMCs. These receptors all stem from a man aged 35 to 55 in good health and CMV-seronegative.

The rearrangement links TRBV7-3 to TRBJ1-1; tentative D call: TRBD1 (6 bases). Germline CDR1 is SGHTA and CDR2 is FQGTGA. With 5 bases removed from V and 5 bases from J, the gap between germline ends came to 15 bases. CDR3 length: 14 residues. CDR3 region: CASSLRTDGTEAFF. Here the CDR3 DNA reads TGTGCCAGCAGCCTAAGGACAGACGGGACTGAAGCTTTCTTT.

This chain connects TRBV9 to TRBJ2-5, with TRBD2 identical over 10 bases. CDR1 is SGDLS and CDR2 is YYNGEE in the germline V gene. The CDR3 runs to 17 residues. V lost 1 base, J lost 1 base, and 7 bases stayed unmatched. This chain's CDR3 is CASSVIPASGGQETQYF. In DNA, the CDR3 is TGTGCCAGCAGCGTAATCCCGGCTAGCGGGGGCCAAGAGACCCAGTACTTC.

The chain carries TRBV30 and TRBJ2-2, with D perhaps matching TRBD2 (5 bases). The germline CDR1 and CDR2 sequences are GTSNPN and SVGIG (reference sequence). The V gene lost 4 bases and the J gene lost 6 bases, with 15 bases spanning the gap. CDR3 length: 14 amino acids. The CDR3 loop is CAWTPDSAAGELFF. The CDR3 DNA follows: TGTGCCTGGACCCCGGACTCGGCCGCCGGGGAGCTGTTTTTT.

The chain has TRBV5-1 and TRBJ2-3, with 9 bases matching TRBD2. This CDR3 has 15 residues. The V gene's germline CDR1 is SGHRS and CDR2 YFSETQ. V was clipped by 0 bases and J by 2 bases; unmatched bases: 1. The CDR3 DNA reads as TGCGCCAGCAGCTTGGTAGCGGGGGACACAGATACGCAGTATTTT. Its translation: CASSLVAGDTDTQYF.

The chain joins TRBV7-2 to TRBJ2-7; D might be TRBD2 (5 bases). The V end lost 2 bases, the J end lost 3 bases, and 20 bases lay between the germline ends. This CDR3 has 17 residues. Germline values: CDR1 SGHTA, CDR2 FQGNSA. CDR3 DNA: TGTGCCAGCAGCTTACGACCCGACCGGGGTTACGGCTACGAGCAGTACTTC. Encoded protein: CASSLRPDRGYGYEQYF.